One T cell receptor beta chain is described in this entry. The antigen is unknown. This record belongs to a study of blood T cells in healthy people across ages. Points from the study as a whole: In long-lived donors, naive CD4+ cell counts and diversity exceeded those of aged donors. Strong correlation linked observed beta diversity and percent naive T cells.

V lost 3 bases and J 4 bases, leaving 9 bases between the germline ends. The CDR3 is made up of 14 amino acids. Germline assignment: CDR1 MDHEN and CDR2 SYDVKM. For the second PCR, which ran for about 6 to 11 cycles, a sample-barcoded 5' primer and a J-beta primer mix were used. TCRdb itself ran the 5' RACE reads through MiXCR, one entry per CDR3 protein. The sample has under 750,000 distinct CDR3 sequences, around 48% seen once; the top ten hold about 26%. The TCR sequence derives from an older man in good health. This chain uses TRBV28 with TRBJ2-2; tentatively, D is TRBD1 or TRBD2 (5 bases each). Sequenced input: blood. The CDR3 DNA reads TGTGCCAGCAGTTTGGGACCAATCACCGGGGAGCTGTTTTTT. Its translation is CASSLGPITGELFF. Filled out from reference TRBV28 and TRBJ2-2, the complete variable domain reads DVKVTQSSRYLVKRTGEKVFLECVQDMDHENMFWYRQDPGLGLRLIYFSYDVKMKEKGDIPEGYSVSREKKERFSLILESASTNQTSMYLCASSLGPITGELFFGEGSRLTVL.